A selection of T cell receptor beta chains follows, all from one sample in a study of radiation and T cells in renal cell carcinoma. Method: immunoSEQ multiplex PCR; TCRdb's copy keeps in-frame clones and lacks some. The table includes about 160,000 clones, 88% detected once. This sample comprised blood, obtained from a patient whose treatment included radiotherapy and nephrectomy. These receptors originate from a woman aged 70-85 years with renal cell carcinoma. Both conserved end residues are part of each CDR3. D genes are given only for firm matches. Expanded clones are given a class, and other clones once, few, many or no size at all.

>TRBJ1-2|14|TRBV2|few|.
TGTGCCAGCAGTGAGAGGGGGACTAACTATGGCTACACCTTC
CASSERGTNYGYTF
>TRBJ1-6|14|TRBV28|.|.
TGTGCCAGCAGAGTAAGGAGGGTCGATTCACCCCTCCACTTT
CASRVRRVDSPLHF
>TRBJ2-5|17|TRBV5-4|.|TRBD1
TGTGCCAGCAGCCCGTCCCGGGACAGGGGGCCACAAGAGACCCAGTACTTC
CASSPSRDRGPQETQYF
>TRBJ2-5|14|TRBV5-4|.|.
TGTGCCAGCAGCTTGGGCGGGCAACAAGAGACCCAGTACTTC
CASSLGGQQETQYF
>TRBJ2-2|15|TRBV5-1|once|.
TGCGCCAGCAGCCGCGCGGGTAGGGACACCGGGGAGCTGTTTTTT
CASSRAGRDTGELFF
>TRBJ1-6|13|TRBV10-3|.|.
TGTGCCATCAGTGACAGGGGCAATTCACCCCTCCACTTT
CAISDRGNSPLHF
>TRBJ2-7|16|TRBV19|.|TRBD2
TGTGCCAGTAGTCCGCGCTTTAGCGGGGGGATCTACGAGCAGTACTTC
CASSPRFSGGIYEQYF
>TRBJ1-3|16|TRBV5-4|.|.
TGTGCCAGCAGCTTGGTCGGCAGATCCTCTGGAAACACCATATATTTT
CASSLVGRSSGNTIYF
>TRBJ2-5|12|TRBV27|.|.
TGTGCCACCGCCCGGCGGGGAGAGACCCAGTACTTC
CATARRGETQYF
>TRBJ2-1|17|TRBV19|.|TRBD2
TGTGCCAGTAGTGCGACGGGGCGGGGGACCTTCTACAATGAGCAGTTCTTC
CASSATGRGTFYNEQFF
>TRBJ2-1|17|TRBV9|.|.
TGTGCCAGCAGCGTAGCTACTAGGGGGACCGACTTAAATGAGCAGTTCTTC
CASSVATRGTDLNEQFF
>TRBJ2-7|16|TRBV7-2|.|TRBD1
TGTGCCAGCAGTCCGACAGGGGGCATATCAACCTACGAGCAGTACTTC
CASSPTGGISTYEQYF
>TRBJ1-1|13|TRBV5-1|.|.
TGCGCCAGCACGGGGACGGGGATTTGGGAAGCTTTCTTT
CASTGTGIWEAFF
>TRBJ2-1|14|TRBV11-3|.|.
TGTGCCAGCAGCTTAGACGTCAGGGATAATGAGCAGTTCTTC
CASSLDVRDNEQFF
>TRBJ2-7|15|TRBV9|.|TRBD1
TGTGCCAGCAGCCCAGGACCGGGACAGGGGGACGAGCAGTACTTC
CASSPGPGQGDEQYF
>TRBJ1-3|15|TRBV15|.|.
TGTGCCACCAGCAGAGGGTACAGCTCTGGAAACACCATATATTTT
CATSRGYSSGNTIYF
>TRBJ1-1|14|TRBV29-1|.|TRBD1
TGCAGCGTTTCTCAGGGGGGGGGAGGCACTGAAGCTTTCTTT
CSVSQGGGGTEAFF
>TRBJ1-5|14|TRBV5-6|.|.
TGTGCCAGCAGTTACGGGACTAGCAATCAGCCCCAGCATTTT
CASSYGTSNQPQHF
>TRBJ2-2|18|TRBV5-1|.|TRBD1
TGCGCCAGCAGCCCGGATCCGGGACAGGGAATTTTGGTCGGGGAGCTGTTTTTT
CASSPDPGQGILVGELFF
>TRBJ2-1|15|TRBV27|.|.
TGTGCCAGCAGTTCGCTTTTGGCACAGGGAGAACGGCAGTTCTTC
CASSSLLAQGERQFF
>TRBJ2-5|17|TRBV7-3|.|TRBD2
TGTGCCAGCAGCTCTGGGCTAGCGGGGCCTAAGGGGGAGACCCAGTACTTC
CASSSGLAGPKGETQYF
>TRBJ1-1|13|TRBV10-3|once|.
TGTGCCGGCGAATGGCGTGGAAACACTGAAGCTTTCTTT
CAGEWRGNTEAFF
>TRBJ2-3|14|TRBV10-2|.|TRBD2
TGCGCCAGCCGGACTAGCGGGGGGTTGGATACGCAGTATTTT
CASRTSGGLDTQYF
>TRBJ1-1|15|TRBV11-2|.|TRBD1
TGTGCCAGCAGCACAAGACAGGGCGTCAACACTGAAGCTTTCTTT
CASSTRQGVNTEAFF
>TRBJ2-4|17|TRBV4-2|.|TRBD2
TGTGCCAGCAGCCAAGGAGGCGGGGGGGTAGCCAAAAACATTCAGTACTTC
CASSQGGGGVAKNIQYF
>TRBJ1-1|13|TRBV30|.|.
TGTGCCTGGAGTCTCGACAGAGACACTGAAGCTTTCTTT
CAWSLDRDTEAFF
>TRBJ1-1|16|TRBV4-1|once|.
TGCGCCAGCAGCCCGGAGGAAAGCAAGTGGACCACTGAAGCTTTCTTT
CASSPEESKWTTEAFF
>TRBJ2-7|14|TRBV28|.|.
TGTGCCAGCAGTTTATGGCGGGGTTCCTACGAGCAGTACTTC
CASSLWRGSYEQYF
>TRBJ1-1|15|TRBV19|.|.
TGTGCCAGTACCCCCCCCGGACAGCAGAGCACTGAAGCTTTCTTT
CASTPPGQQSTEAFF
>TRBJ2-3|15|TRBV7-2|.|.
TGTGCCAGCAGCTTGGCATCTACTAGCACAGATACGCAGTATTTT
CASSLASTSTDTQYF
>TRBJ2-1|13|TRBV29-1|.|TRBD2
TGCAGCGTACTACGGGGGGGTAGCAATGAGCAGTTCTTC
CSVLRGGSNEQFF
>TRBJ1-5|15|TRBV2|few|.
TGTGCCAGCAGCCAAGCGGAGGGGCCGGGGCAGCCCCAGCATTTT
CASSQAEGPGQPQHF
>TRBJ1-5|17|TRBV28|.|.
TGTGCCAGCAGTACCTTTTTGGGGGCGCTAGGCAATCAGCCCCAGCATTTT
CASSTFLGALGNQPQHF
>TRBJ1-5|14|TRBV7-9|.|.
TGTGCCAGCAGCTTAACGGGGGGCGGTCAGCCCCAGCATTTT
CASSLTGGGQPQHF
>TRBJ2-2|15|TRBV11-3|.|TRBD1
TGTGCCAGCAGCCCCGGGACAGCCCTTTCCGGGGAGCTGTTTTTT
CASSPGTALSGELFF
>TRBJ1-5|15|TRBV19|.|.
TGTGCCAGTAGTTCGGACTGGGGAGGTAATCAGCCCCAGCATTTT
CASSSDWGGNQPQHF
>TRBJ2-7|15|TRBV14|.|.
TGTGCCAGCAGCCAAGATACGGGGCTATCCTACGAGCAGTACTTC
CASSQDTGLSYEQYF
>TRBJ1-2|11|TRBV20-1|.|.
TGCAGTGCTAGTCGTCCGTCGGGCTACACCTTC
CSASRPSGYTF
>TRBJ2-2|13|TRBV30|.|.
TGTGCCTGGAGAATCACCCGTACCGGGGAGCTGTTTTTT
CAWRITRTGELFF
>TRBJ1-1|11|TRBV19|.|.
TGTGCCAGTAGTCAGCACACTGAAGCTTTCTTT
CASSQHTEAFF
>TRBJ2-4|15|TRBV19|.|TRBD1
TGTGCCAGTAGTAACAGGGGGAGAGCCAAAAACATTCAGTACTTC
CASSNRGRAKNIQYF
>TRBJ2-6|15|TRBV28|.|TRBD1
TGTGCCAGCAGTTTCAGGGGGCCTGGGGCCAACGTCCTGACTTTC
CASSFRGPGANVLTF
>TRBJ2-1|16|TRBV27|once|.
TGTGCCAGCAGTTTAAAGGGGGGGCGGTTTAACAATGAGCAGTTCTTC
CASSLKGGRFNNEQFF
>TRBJ1-3|15|TRBV6-5|.|.
TGTGCCAGCAGCCCCACGGCAGGGTCTGGAAACACCATATATTTT
CASSPTAGSGNTIYF
>TRBJ1-2|15|TRBV19|.|.
TGTGCCAGTAGCCCCACGGGGCGGATGGGCTATGGCTACACCTTC
CASSPTGRMGYGYTF
>TRBJ2-5|13|TRBV7-2|.|.
TGTGCCAGCAGCTCGACGGGTCTGGAGACCCAGTACTTC
CASSSTGLETQYF
>TRBJ2-3|15|TRBV5-4|.|.
TGTGCCAGCAGCTTGACCATCCGTGGCACAGATACGCAGTATTTT
CASSLTIRGTDTQYF
>TRBJ1-2|15|TRBV14|.|.
TGTGCCAGCAGCCAAGATTCGGGCAGTTTAAATGGCTACACCTTC
CASSQDSGSLNGYTF
>TRBJ2-5|13|TRBV5-1|.|.
TGCGCCAGCAGCTTCGGGGACCAAGAGACCCAGTACTTC
CASSFGDQETQYF
>TRBJ2-5|14|TRBV19|.|.
TGTGCCAGTAGTATGAGGAAGGGTGGGGAGACCCAGTACTTC
CASSMRKGGETQYF
>TRBJ2-1|16|TRBV5-1|.|.
TGCGCCAGCAGCTTGGATCCTAGCGATGTCTACAATGAGCAGTTCTTC
CASSLDPSDVYNEQFF
>TRBJ1-1|14|TRBV6-1|.|.
TGTGCCAGCAGGCCTAGGGGCGGGAACACTGAAGCTTTCTTT
CASRPRGGNTEAFF
>TRBJ1-6|17|TRBV7-1|.|TRBD1
TGTGCCAGCAGCTCCCACGATCAGGGGGGCTCTAGTTCACCCCTCCACTTT
CASSSHDQGGSSSPLHF
>TRBJ2-3|18|TRBV6-8|.|.
TGTGCCAGCAGTTACGATCTAACTCCGACGCCTAGCACAGATACGCAGTATTTT
CASSYDLTPTPSTDTQYF
>TRBJ2-2|16|TRBV6-5|.|.
TGTGCCAGCAGTTACTTGCGGGGATTAGTATCCGGGGAGCTGTTTTTT
CASSYLRGLVSGELFF
>TRBJ1-1|12|TRBV6-1|.|.
TGTGCCAGCACCCCGGAGCGAACTGAAGCTTTCTTT
CASTPERTEAFF
>TRBJ2-4|14|TRBV19|.|TRBD1
TGTGCCAGTAGTACGGGACAGGGGTTGAACATTCAGTACTTC
CASSTGQGLNIQYF
>TRBJ1-2|14|TRBV30|.|.
TGTGCCTGGAGTGTACAGGGAGGGGTGAAAGGCTACACCTTC
CAWSVQGGVKGYTF
>TRBJ2-1|14|TRBV15|.|.
TGTGCCACCAGCAGAGAAATCCTTAACAATGAGCAGTTCTTC
CATSREILNNEQFF